This T cell receptor beta chain originates from a study of persistence of HIV-infected CD4 T cells. Study details: Anti-CD3/anti-CD28 beads activated more cells than antigen stimulation did. Study-wide points: CMV- and Gag-responding cells had lower TCRbeta richness than CD3/CD28-responding cells.

Comments on this clone: Its antigen is still unknown.

Anti-CD3/anti-CD28 beads served as a nonspecific positive control stimulus. CD4+ T cells upregulating both CD40 ligand and CD69 were sorted as responding cells. Undetectable plasma HIV-1 RNA below 50 copies/mL lasted at least 4 years. Trimming removed 4 bases from V and 1 base from J; junction bases left unmatched: 4. This CDR3 is 15 amino acids long. Looked up from germline, CDR1 is KGHDR and CDR2 is SFDVKD. The immunoSEQ assay was version 4, run in survey mode. Sequencing used immunoSEQ multiplex PCR; TCRdb keeps in-frame clones, though not all of them. This table has around 40,000 clones, around 89% appearing once.

The sample consisted of CD4+ T cells sorted from PBMCs after approximately 20-hour stimulation, taken from a patient who received antiretroviral therapy. The TCR comes from an adult man with HIV who was CMV-seropositive. The rearrangement links TRBV24-1 to TRBJ1-1; 8 nucleotides line up with TRBD1. CDR3 nucleotide sequence: TGTGCCACCAGTGACTCCGGGACAGGGAACACTGAAGCTTTCTTT. Amino acid sequence: CATSDSGTGNTEAFF.